Sequencing of this T cell receptor beta chain was carried out in a study of blood T cell repertoires in COVID-19. Study-wide background: The study drew acute and convalescent COVID-19 samples from the United States, Italy and Spain.

The CDR3 spans 16 residues. Germline V CDR1 and CDR2: LGHDT, YNNKEL (reference sequence). J lost 4 bases, V lost 6 bases, and 9 bases had no gene match. TCRdb's table, derived via immunoSEQ multiplex PCR, lists solely in-frame clones and lacks some. The data show just over 90,000 clones, 65% to 90% seen once. The chain couples TRBV3-1 (or the pseudogene TRBV3-2) to TRBJ1-3, with 10 bases lining up with TRBD1. The TCR originated in a woman of 80 years or more with acute or convalescent COVID-19. Source material: peripheral blood. The CDR3 DNA reads TGTGCCAGCAGACAGACAGGGGGCGCGGGAGGAAACACCATATATTTT. Translated: CASRQTGGAGGNTIYF.